Below, 14 T cell receptor beta chains from the same sample are listed, as sequenced in a study of identical twins (dated by TCRdb to 2016 to 2017). To prepare the library, 5' RACE was applied. The listed sequencing device is Illumina HiSeq 2000. TCRdb reprocessing: public reads trimmed at Q25 with fastp, clones called with MiXCR, in-frame beta chains kept. Duplicate CDR3 protein sequences are folded into a single record with the most common DNA and genes. In this sample the table shows approximately 280,000 distinct CDR3 sequences, under 9% of which occur a single time. Around 2.1% of the sample lies in the top ten. This sample was shared with a second study, whose subject was yellow fever vaccine responses in identical twins.

Sequencing was done on a sample of memory (CD45RO+) T cells sorted from blood. What the cell subset or site label conveys for this sample: CD45RO+ enriched T cells. The source is a woman aged 18-29 years in good health.

This clonotype was found many times. The CDR3 sequence: CSARDIRGEAGNTIYF. The DNA of the CDR3 is TGCAGTGCTAGAGATATCCGGGGGGAAGCGGGAAACACCATATATTTT. The chain combines TRBV20-1 with TRBJ1-3, with a possible D match to TRBD1 (5 bases). The germline V gene has CDR1 DFQATT and CDR2 SNEGSKA (reference sequence). The ends were cut back, 0 bases at V and 4 bases at J, with 16 bases in the middle. This CDR3 is built from 16 residues.

This clonotype was observed a handful of times. The chain joins TRBV27 to TRBJ2-7; 8 bases are a match to TRBD1. This CDR3 has 14 amino acids. V trimming: 6 bases; J trimming: 5 bases; junction bases outside the gene matches: 9. Germline V gives CDR1 MNHEY, CDR2 SMNVEV (reference sequence). CDR3: CASSSGTGGHEQYV. CDR3 in DNA: TGTGCCAGCAGCTCCGGGACAGGAGGACACGAGCAGTACGTC.

Many counts were recorded for this clonotype. The rearrangement joins TRBV28 to TRBJ2-7; D is possibly TRBD1 (6 bases). V was clipped by 7 bases and J by 5 bases, with 18 bases between them. The CDR3 has 14 residues. Looked up from germline, CDR1 is MDHEN and CDR2 is SYDVKM. The CDR3 region is CASTLQGASHEQYF. DNA for the CDR3: TGTGCCAGCACCCTACAGGGAGCTAGCCACGAGCAGTACTTC.

Ten or more counts support this clonotype. The rearrangement joins TRBV5-6 to TRBJ1-5, with D uncertain. CDR3 length: 15 amino acids. Trimming took off 1 base at V and 7 bases at J, with 15 bases between the two ends. The germline gives CDR1 SGHDT, CDR2 YYEEEE. CDR3 amino acids: CASSLRATHWQPQHF. In DNA, the CDR3 is TGTGCCAGCAGCTTGAGGGCCACACATTGGCAGCCCCAGCATTTT.

V and J are TRBV12-3 or TRBV12-4 and TRBJ1-2; D ambiguous. The germline V and J ends were trimmed by 4 bases and 8 bases, with 11 bases remaining between them. The CDR3 length is 12 residues. The CDR3 loop is CASSSQLGGYTF. CDR3 nucleotide sequence: TGTGCCAGCAGTTCACAGCTAGGGGGCTACACCTTC.

This clonotype showed up many times. This chain connects TRBV5-1 to TRBJ1-1; no definite D call. V lost 0 bases and J 1 base, leaving 10 bases between the germline ends. Germline V gives CDR1 SGHRS, CDR2 YFSETQ. This CDR3 contains 15 residues. The CDR3 sequence is CASSLDAGRNTEAFF. The CDR3 coding sequence is TGCGCCAGCAGCTTGGATGCCGGAAGGAACACTGAAGCTTTCTTT.

The V and J genes are TRBV29-1 and TRBJ2-1, with TRBD2 matching 7 bases. CDR1 is SQVTM and CDR2 is ANQGSEA in the germline V gene. The CDR3 runs 14 residues. The V gene end was trimmed by 6 bases and the J gene end by 3 bases; junction bases not matched to a gene: 8. CDR3 in amino acids: CSVRRSSGYNEQFF. The DNA of the CDR3 is TGCAGCGTCCGACGGTCTAGCGGCTACAATGAGCAGTTCTTC.

V gene TRBV6-1 combines with J gene TRBJ2-1; 8 bases map to TRBD2. This CDR3 contains 13 residues. Germline V lookup: CDR1 MNHNS, CDR2 SASEGT. J was trimmed by 12 bases and V by 1 base; bases with no gene match: 5. The CDR3 sequence: CASSEEPGLAQFF. DNA of the CDR3: TGTGCCAGCAGTGAAGAGCCCGGACTAGCGCAGTTCTTC.

This clonotype showed up many times. The J gene is TRBJ2-6, the V gene TRBV29-1; D not certain. Trimming removed 2 bases from V and 1 base from J, with 15 bases in between. Germline CDR1 and CDR2: SQVTM and ANQGSEA. This CDR3 is built from 17 residues. CDR3 nucleotide sequence: TGCAGCGTTGAAAAATCGACGAAAGTTTCTGGGGCCAACGTCCTGACTTTC. Translating gives CSVEKSTKVSGANVLTF.

In its sample, this clonotype was seen many times. This chain connects TRBV6-5 to TRBJ1-2; D not resolved. CDR1 is MNHEY, CDR2 SVGAGI, per germline. The CDR3 consists of 13 residues. V shed 2 bases and J shed 8 bases, with 12 bases lying between them. CDR3 loop: CASSYIREGGYTF. The CDR3 DNA reads TGTGCCAGCAGTTACATCCGGGAGGGCGGCTACACCTTC.

Only a few counts were recorded for this clonotype. The chain links TRBV7-6 to TRBJ2-5; D not certain. Trimming left V 1 base short and J 2 bases short, with 5 bases between. Germline V gene data show CDR1 as SGHVS and CDR2 as FNYEAQ. This CDR3 has 13 amino acids. The CDR3 region is CASSLVEQETQYF. The CDR3 region has the DNA TGTGCCAGCAGCTTAGTGGAACAAGAGACCCAGTACTTC.

This clonotype has only a few counts. The genes are TRBV10-3 and TRBJ2-2; D ambiguous. V was clipped by 10 bases and J by 6 bases, with 6 bases between them. This CDR3 spans 10 amino acids. Germline CDR1 ENHRY, CDR2 SYGVKD. CDR3 DNA: TGTGCCACCTACGCCGGGGAGCTGTTTTTT. This encodes CATYAGELFF.

The V call is TRBV6-1, the J call TRBJ2-7; TRBD1 matches at 9 bases. Germline V gene data show CDR1 as MNHNS and CDR2 as SASEGT. V shed 6 bases and J 2 bases; nucleotides not matched to a gene: 14. The CDR3 is made up of 17 amino acids. For the CDR3, the DNA is TGTGCCAGCAGGGCTAGGGAAGGGACAGGGCCTACCTACGAGCAGTACGTC. It is translated as CASRAREGTGPTYEQYV.

This clonotype has only a few counts. This chain connects TRBV29-1 to TRBJ1-1; possibly TRBD1 for D (6 bases). The CDR3 has 13 residues. Germline V gene data show CDR1 as SQVTM and CDR2 as ANQGSEA. Trimming took off 6 bases at V and 5 bases at J, with 16 bases between the two ends. CDR3 sequence reads: CSVDNRAYTEAFF. The CDR3 coding sequence is TGCAGCGTAGACAACAGGGCTTATACTGAAGCTTTCTTT.